The sequence of this T cell receptor (beta chain) was determined in a study of naive and memory T cell subsets. This clonotype has only a few counts. Its antigen is not identified. CMV status came from CD4+ T cell IFNgamma after overnight CMV lysate stimulation of fresh PBMCs. CD8 T cells were positively selected from what remained after CD4 positive selection. Four subsets defined by CD45RA and CD27 were sorted after CD3, CD4, CD8 and live/dead staining. An equimolar mix of two oligonucleotides served as the beta constant-region primer for TRBC1 and TRBC2. The ligated cDNA underwent four PCR rounds using SP2 and nested alpha and beta constant-region primers. Ligation attached a single-stranded oligonucleotide with a 12-nucleotide UMI and the SP2 primer to the cDNA 3' end. TCRdb reprocessed the UMI-ligation and nested PCR reads via MiXCR and lists one record per CDR3 protein. The data hold tens of thousands of distinct CDR3 sequences, with about 11% observed a single time.

The study's findings and limits: A few larger clonotypes appeared in naive repertoires, especially CD8, possibly memory cells re-expressing CD45RA.

Germline-derived CDR1 and CDR2 are SGHTA and FQGNSA. The CDR3 contains 15 residues. Trimming removed 5 bases at V and 6 bases at J, with 17 bases between. The rearrangement uses TRBV7-2 and TRBJ1-5; D is unresolved. The sequenced sample consisted of naive CD4+ T cells from blood. The clonotype comes from a human donor in good health. The CDR3 is CASSPYPQGLQPQHF. CDR3 nucleotide sequence: TGTGCCAGCAGCCCCTATCCTCAAGGGCTTCAGCCCCAGCATTTT.